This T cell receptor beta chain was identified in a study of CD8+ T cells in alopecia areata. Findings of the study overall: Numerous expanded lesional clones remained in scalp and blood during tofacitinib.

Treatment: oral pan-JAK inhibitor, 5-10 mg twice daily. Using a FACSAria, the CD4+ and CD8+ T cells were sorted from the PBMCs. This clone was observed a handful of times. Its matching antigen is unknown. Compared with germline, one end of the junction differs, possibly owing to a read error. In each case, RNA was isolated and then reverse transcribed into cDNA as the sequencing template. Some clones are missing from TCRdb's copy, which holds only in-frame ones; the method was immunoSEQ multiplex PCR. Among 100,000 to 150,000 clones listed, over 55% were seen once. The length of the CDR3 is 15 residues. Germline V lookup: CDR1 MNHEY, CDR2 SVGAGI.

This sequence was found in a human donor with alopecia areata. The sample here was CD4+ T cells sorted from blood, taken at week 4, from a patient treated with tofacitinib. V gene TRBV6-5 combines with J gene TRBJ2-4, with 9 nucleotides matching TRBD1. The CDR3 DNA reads TGTGCCAGCAGTGACTCCGGGACAGGGTGGAACATTCAGTACTTC. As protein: CASSDSGTGWNIQYF.